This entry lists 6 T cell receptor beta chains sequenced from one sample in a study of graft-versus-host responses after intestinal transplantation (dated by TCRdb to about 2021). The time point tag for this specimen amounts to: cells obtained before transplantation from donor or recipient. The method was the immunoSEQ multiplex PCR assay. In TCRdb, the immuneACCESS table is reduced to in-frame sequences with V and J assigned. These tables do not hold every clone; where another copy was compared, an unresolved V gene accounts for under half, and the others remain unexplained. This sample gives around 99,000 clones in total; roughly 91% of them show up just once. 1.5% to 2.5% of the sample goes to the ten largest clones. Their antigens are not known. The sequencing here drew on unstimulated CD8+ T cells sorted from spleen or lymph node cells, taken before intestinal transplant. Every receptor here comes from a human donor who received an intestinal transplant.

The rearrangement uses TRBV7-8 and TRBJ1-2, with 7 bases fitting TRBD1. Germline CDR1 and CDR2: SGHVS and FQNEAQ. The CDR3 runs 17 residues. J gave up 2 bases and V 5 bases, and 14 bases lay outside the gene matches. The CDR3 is CASSLTSSTGSNYGYTF. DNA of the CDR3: TGTGCCAGCAGCCTAACATCCTCGACAGGGTCCAACTATGGCTACACCTTC. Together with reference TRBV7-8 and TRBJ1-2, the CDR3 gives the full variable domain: GAGVSQSPRYKVAKRGQDVALRCDPISGHVSLFWYQQALGQGPEFLTYFQNEAQLDKSGLPSDRFFAERPEGSVSTLKIQRTQQEDSAVYLCASSLTSSTGSNYGYTFGSGTRLTVV.

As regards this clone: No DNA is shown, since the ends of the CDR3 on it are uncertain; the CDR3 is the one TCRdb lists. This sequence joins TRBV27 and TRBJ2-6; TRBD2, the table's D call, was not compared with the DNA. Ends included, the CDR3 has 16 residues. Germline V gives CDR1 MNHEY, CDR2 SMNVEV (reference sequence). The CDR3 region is CASSSSRDSGANVLTF.

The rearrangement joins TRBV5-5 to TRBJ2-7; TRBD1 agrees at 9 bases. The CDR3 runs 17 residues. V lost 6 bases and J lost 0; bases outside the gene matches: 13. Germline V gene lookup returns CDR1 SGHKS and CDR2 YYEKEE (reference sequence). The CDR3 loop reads CASIPDTGGIFSYEQYF. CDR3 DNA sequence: TGTGCCAGCATTCCTGATACAGGGGGCATCTTCTCCTACGAGCAGTACTTC. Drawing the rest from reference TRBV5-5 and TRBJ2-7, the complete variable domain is DAGVTQSPTHLIKTRGQQVTLRCSPISGHKSVSWYQQVLGQGPQFIFQYYEKEERGRGNFPDRFSARQFPNYSSELNVNALLLGDSALYLCASIPDTGGIFSYEQYFGPGTRLTVT.

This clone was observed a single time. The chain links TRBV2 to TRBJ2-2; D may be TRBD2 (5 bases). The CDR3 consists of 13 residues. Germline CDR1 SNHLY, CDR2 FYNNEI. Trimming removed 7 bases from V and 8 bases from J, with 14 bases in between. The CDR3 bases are TGTGCCAGCATACTCACTAGTAATGGGGAGCTGTTTTTT. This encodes CASILTSNGELFF.

The CDR3 loop reads CASSPIIGTGMTYEQYF. The CDR3 DNA reads as TGTGCCAGCAGCCCTATAATAGGGACAGGGATGACATACGAGCAGTACTTC. V usage is TRBV11-2 and J usage is TRBJ2-7, with TRBD1 matching over 9 bases. The CDR3 has 17 residues. J was trimmed by 4 bases and V by 5 bases; bases with no gene match: 15. Germline V gene data show CDR1 as SGHAT and CDR2 as FQNNGV.

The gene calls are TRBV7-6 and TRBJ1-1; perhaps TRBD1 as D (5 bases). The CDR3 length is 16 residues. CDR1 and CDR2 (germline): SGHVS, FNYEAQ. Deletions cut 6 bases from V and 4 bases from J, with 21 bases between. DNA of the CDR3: TGTGCCAGCAGTCTCAATTCGGGGGTTGTGGGCACTGAAGCTTTCTTT. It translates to CASSLNSGVVGTEAFF. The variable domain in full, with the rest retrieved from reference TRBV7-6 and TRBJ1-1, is GAGVSQSPRYKVTKRGQDVALRCDPISGHVSLYWYRQALGQGPEFLTYFNYEAQQDKSGLPNDRFSAERPEGSISTLTIQRTEQRDSAMYRCASSLNSGVVGTEAFFGQGTRLTVV.